The sequence of this T cell receptor beta chain was determined in a study of blood T cell repertoires in COVID-19. Study-level information: Italy, Spain and the United States were the sources of the convalescent and acute COVID-19 samples.

This CDR3 contains 16 residues. After removal of 5 bases from V and 3 bases from J, the junction contained 10 bases not matched to a gene. Germline values: CDR1 SGHDN, CDR2 FVKESK. In terms of age and location, participants ranged from roughly 18 to 90 years and lived in under 30 US areas. Cohort assignment relied on participant-reported clinical history. Source study methods: Counts of nucleated cells, estimated from reference gene primer amplification, were obtained. Profiling relied on immunoSEQ multiplex PCR, and the TCRdb table lists in-frame clones only, not all of them. That table furnishes V, J and clone size, whereas the DNA furnished D and trimming. This sample has fewer than 250,000 clones; approximately 83% occur once, and the top ten carry less than 5%.

The chain employs TRBV14 and TRBJ2-1; TRBD2 agrees at 7 bases. Material: PBMCs or T cells enriched from blood (not recorded which). This sequence was found in a woman aged 35 to 49 with acute COVID-19. The DNA of the CDR3 is TGTGCCAGCAGCAAAGCGGGGAACGTCCTCTACAATGAGCAGTTCTTC. Translation: CASSKAGNVLYNEQFF.